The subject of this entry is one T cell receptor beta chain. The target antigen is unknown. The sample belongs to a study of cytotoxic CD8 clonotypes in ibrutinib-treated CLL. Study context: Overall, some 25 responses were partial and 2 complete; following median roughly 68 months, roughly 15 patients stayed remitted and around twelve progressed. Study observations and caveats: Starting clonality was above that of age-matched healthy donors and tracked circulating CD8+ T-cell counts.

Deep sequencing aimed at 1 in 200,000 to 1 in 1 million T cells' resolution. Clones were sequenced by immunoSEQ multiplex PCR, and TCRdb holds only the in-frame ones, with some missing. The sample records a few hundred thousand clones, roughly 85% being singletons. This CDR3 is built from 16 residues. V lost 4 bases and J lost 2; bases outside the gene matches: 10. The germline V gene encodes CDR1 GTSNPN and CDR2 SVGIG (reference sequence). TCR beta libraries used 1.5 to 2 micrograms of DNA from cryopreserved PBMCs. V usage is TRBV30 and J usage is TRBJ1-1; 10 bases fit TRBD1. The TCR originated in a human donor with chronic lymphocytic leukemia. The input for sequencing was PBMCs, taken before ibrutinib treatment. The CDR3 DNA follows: TGTGCCTGGACCCAACGATGGGACAGGGGAAACACTGAAGCTTTCTTT. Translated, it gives CAWTQRWDRGNTEAFF.